This T cell receptor (beta chain) originates from a study of OX40 agonist ivuxolimab in advanced cancers. This clone was observed a few times. The protocol was immunoSEQ multiplex PCR, while the TCRdb copy is restricted to in-frame clones and leaves out a portion. Here the sample spans approximately 73,000 clones, 70% to 90% being singletons. This CDR3 contains 15 residues. J gave up 5 bases and V 6 bases, and 7 bases lay outside the gene matches. This chain uses TRBV23-1 with TRBJ2-2; 9 bases align to TRBD1. Being an ORF, TRBV23-1 has a function that is uncertain. This TCR was sampled from an adult with an advanced solid tumor such as melanoma, head and neck, liver or kidney cancer. Here the sequenced sample was CD4+ or CD8+ T cells sorted from blood, taken in a trial of the OX40 agonist ivuxolimab. The CDR3 spells CASSGDRAVTGELFF. Written as DNA, the CDR3 is TGCGCCAGCAGCGGGGACAGGGCGGTAACCGGGGAGCTGTTTTTT.